This T cell receptor (beta chain) was recorded in a study of cytomegalovirus exposure and HLA in healthy donors. V dropped 5 bases and J dropped 4 bases, with 9 bases sitting between them. Germline lookup yields CDR1 SGHTA and CDR2 FQGNSA. The CDR3 runs to 13 residues. Findings and caveats of the study: Cytomegalovirus-associated status was assigned to more than 150 TCR beta chains. Confirmation in vitro established that a few CMV-associated chains were specific for CMV antigens.

With regard to this clone: Its antigen is still unknown.

TCRdb's table, derived via immunoSEQ multiplex PCR, lists solely in-frame clones and lacks some. The data show 130,000 to 150,000 clones, 86% seen once. Material: PBMCs. The V gene is TRBV7-2, the J gene TRBJ1-5; D ambiguous. The source of this sequence is a man aged 18 to 29 in good health and CMV-seronegative. CDR3 bases: TGTGCCAGCAGCAGCGACTGGAATCAGCCCCAGCATTTT. Translated, it gives CASSSDWNQPQHF.